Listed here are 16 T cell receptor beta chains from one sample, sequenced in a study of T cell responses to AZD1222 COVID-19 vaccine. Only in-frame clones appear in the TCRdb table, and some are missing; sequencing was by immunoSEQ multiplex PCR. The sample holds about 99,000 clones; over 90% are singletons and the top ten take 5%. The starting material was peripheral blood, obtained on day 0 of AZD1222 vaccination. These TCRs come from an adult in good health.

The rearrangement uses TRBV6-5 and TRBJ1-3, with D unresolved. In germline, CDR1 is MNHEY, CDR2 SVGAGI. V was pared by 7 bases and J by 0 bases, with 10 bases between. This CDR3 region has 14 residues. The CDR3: CASKPAVSGNTIYF. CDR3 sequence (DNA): TGTGCCAGCAAACCTGCGGTCTCTGGAAACACCATATATTTT.

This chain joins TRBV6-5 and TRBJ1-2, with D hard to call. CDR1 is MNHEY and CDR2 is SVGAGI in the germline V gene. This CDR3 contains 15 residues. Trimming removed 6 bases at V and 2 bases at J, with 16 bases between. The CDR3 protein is CASRAAATSNYGYTF. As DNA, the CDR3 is TGTGCCAGCAGGGCCGCCGCTACATCAAACTATGGCTACACCTTC.

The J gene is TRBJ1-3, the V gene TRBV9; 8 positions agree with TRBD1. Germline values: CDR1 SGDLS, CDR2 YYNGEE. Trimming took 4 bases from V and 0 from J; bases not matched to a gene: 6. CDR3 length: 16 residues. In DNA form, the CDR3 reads TGTGCCAGCAGCCCAACAACAGGGGGCTCTGGAAACACCATATATTTT. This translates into CASSPTTGGSGNTIYF. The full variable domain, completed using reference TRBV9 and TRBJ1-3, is DSGVTQTPKHLITATGQRVTLRCSPRSGDLSVYWYQQSLDQGLQFLIQYYNGEERAKGNILERFSAQQFPDLHSELNLSSLELGDSALYFCASSPTTGGSGNTIYFGEGSWLTVV.

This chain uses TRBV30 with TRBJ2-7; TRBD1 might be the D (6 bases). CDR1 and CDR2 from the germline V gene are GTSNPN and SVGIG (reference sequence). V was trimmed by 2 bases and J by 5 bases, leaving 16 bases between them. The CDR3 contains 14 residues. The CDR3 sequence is CAWSPETGSDEQYF. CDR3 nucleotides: TGTGCCTGGAGTCCAGAGACAGGATCGGACGAGCAGTACTTC.

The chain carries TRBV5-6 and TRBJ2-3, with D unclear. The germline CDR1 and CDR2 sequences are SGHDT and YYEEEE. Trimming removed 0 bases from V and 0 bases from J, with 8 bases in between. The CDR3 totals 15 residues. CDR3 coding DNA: TGTGCCAGCAGCTTGGGGGGTACTAGCACAGATACGCAGTATTTT. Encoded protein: CASSLGGTSTDTQYF.

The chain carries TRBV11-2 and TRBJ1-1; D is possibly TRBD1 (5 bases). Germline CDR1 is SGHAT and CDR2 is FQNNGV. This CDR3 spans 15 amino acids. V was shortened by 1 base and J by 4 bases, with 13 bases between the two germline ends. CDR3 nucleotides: TGTGCCAGCAGCTTAGCGCAGGGAGGAGGCACTGAAGCTTTCTTT. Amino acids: CASSLAQGGGTEAFF.

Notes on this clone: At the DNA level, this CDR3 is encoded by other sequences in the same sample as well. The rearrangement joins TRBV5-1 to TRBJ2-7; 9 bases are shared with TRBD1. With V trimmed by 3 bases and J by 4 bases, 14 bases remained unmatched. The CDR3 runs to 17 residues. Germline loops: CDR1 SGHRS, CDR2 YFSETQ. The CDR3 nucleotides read TGCGCCAGCAGCTCGGTGCACACACAGGGGGCGCGATACGAGCAGTACTTC. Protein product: CASSSVHTQGARYEQYF.

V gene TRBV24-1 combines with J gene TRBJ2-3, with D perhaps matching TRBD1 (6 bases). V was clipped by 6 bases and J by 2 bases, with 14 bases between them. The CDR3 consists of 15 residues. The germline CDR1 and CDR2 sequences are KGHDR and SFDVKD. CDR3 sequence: CATSPDREFTDTQYF. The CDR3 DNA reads TGTGCCACCAGTCCGGACAGAGAATTCACAGATACGCAGTATTTT.

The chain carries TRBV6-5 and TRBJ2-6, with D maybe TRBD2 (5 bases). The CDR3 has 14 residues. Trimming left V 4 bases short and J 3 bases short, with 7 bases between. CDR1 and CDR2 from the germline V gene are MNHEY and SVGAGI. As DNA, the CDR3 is TGTGCCAGCAGTTCACTAGGTGGGGCCAACGTCCTGACTTTC. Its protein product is CASSSLGGANVLTF.

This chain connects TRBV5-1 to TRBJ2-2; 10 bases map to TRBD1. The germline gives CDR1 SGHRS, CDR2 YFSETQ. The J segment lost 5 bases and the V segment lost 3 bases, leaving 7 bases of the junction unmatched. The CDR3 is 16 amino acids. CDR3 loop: CASSSSGTGETGELFF. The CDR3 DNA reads TGCGCCAGCAGCTCCTCCGGGACAGGGGAGACCGGGGAGCTGTTTTTT.

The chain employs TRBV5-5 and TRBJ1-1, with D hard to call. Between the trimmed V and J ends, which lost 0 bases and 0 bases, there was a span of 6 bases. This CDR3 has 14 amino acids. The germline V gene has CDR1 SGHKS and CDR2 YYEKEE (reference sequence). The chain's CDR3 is CASSLDPMNTEAFF. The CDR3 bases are TGTGCCAGCAGCTTGGATCCCATGAACACTGAAGCTTTCTTT.

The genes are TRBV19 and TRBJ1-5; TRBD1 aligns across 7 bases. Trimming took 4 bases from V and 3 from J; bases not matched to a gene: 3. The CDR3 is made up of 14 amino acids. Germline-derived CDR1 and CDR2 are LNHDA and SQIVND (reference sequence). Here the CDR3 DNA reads TGTGCCAGTAGTACGACAGGGCCCAATCAGCCCCAGCATTTT. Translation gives CASSTTGPNQPQHF. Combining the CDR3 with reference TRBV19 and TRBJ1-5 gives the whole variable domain DGGITQSPKYLFRKEGQNVTLSCEQNLNHDAMYWYRQDPGQGLRLIYYSQIVNDFQKGDIAEGYSVSREKKESFPLTVTSAQKNPTAFYLCASSTTGPNQPQHFGDGTRLSIL.

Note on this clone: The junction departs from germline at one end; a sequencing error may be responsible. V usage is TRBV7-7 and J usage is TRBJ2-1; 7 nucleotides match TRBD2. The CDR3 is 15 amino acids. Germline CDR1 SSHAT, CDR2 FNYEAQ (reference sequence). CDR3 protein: CASSPWDAGGGEQFF. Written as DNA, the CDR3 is TGTGCTAGCAGTCCTTGGGACGCCGGCGGGGGTGAGCAGTTCTTC.

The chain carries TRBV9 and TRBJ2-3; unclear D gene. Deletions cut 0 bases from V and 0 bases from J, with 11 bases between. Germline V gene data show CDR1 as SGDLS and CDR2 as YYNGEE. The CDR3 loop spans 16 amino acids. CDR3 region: CASSVDGGASTDTQYF. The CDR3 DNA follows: TGTGCCAGCAGCGTAGACGGCGGAGCTAGCACAGATACGCAGTATTTT.

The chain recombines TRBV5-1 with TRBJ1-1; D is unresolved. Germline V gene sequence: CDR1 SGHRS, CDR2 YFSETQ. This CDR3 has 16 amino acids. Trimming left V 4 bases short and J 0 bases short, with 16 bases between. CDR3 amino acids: CASSPGWTLMNTEAFF. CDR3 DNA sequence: TGCGCCAGCAGCCCCGGCTGGACCTTAATGAACACTGAAGCTTTCTTT. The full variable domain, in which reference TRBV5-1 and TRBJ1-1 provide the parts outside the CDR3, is KAGVTQTPRYLIKTRGQQVTLSCSPISGHRSVSWYQQTPGQGLQFLFEYFSETQRNKGNFPGRFSGRQFSNSRSEMNVSTLELGDSALYLCASSPGWTLMNTEAFFGQGTRLTVV.

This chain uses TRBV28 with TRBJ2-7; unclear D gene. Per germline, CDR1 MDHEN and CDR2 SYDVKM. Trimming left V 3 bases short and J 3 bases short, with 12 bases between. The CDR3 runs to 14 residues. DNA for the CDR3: TGTGCCAGCAGTTTTGCTAGTTCTGGCTACGAGCAGTACTTC. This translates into CASSFASSGYEQYF.